This TCR beta chain was profiled in a study of shared clonotypes between healthy human individuals. Study-wide points: Compared with clonotypes that all four donors shared, non-shared clonotypes had lower generation probabilities. Genetic and exposure-history diversity was limited by the few donors. Across subsets, estimated richness was generally greater for naive than for memory populations.

Profiling relied on immunoSEQ multiplex PCR, and the TCRdb table lists in-frame clones only, not all of them. The sample lists about 2.4 million clones, roughly 92% occurring once. Germline V gene data show CDR1 as LNHDA and CDR2 as SQIVND (reference sequence). CDR3 size: 10 residues. Trimming stripped 9 bases from V and 12 bases from J, with 14 bases between. About this clone: Its cognate antigen is unknown.

This clonotype originated in a man in his late teens or twenties in good health. This rearrangement joins TRBV19 to TRBJ1-1; D remains unclear. Specimen: naive CD4+ T cells sorted from blood. As for subset: CD45RA+ positively selected. CDR3 amino acids: CASTADPTFF. CDR3 nucleotide sequence: TGTGCCAGCACCGCGGACCCGACTTTCTTT.